The rows below give T cell receptor beta chains drawn from one sample of a study of cytomegalovirus exposure and HLA in healthy donors. Using immunoSEQ multiplex PCR, the repertoire was profiled, and TCRdb retains in-frame clones only, with some absent. The repertoire holds under 200,000 clones, with about 80% as singletons. What was sequenced was PBMCs. These TCRs come from a woman in her 30s in good health and CMV-seropositive. CDR3s include the opening cysteine and the closing phenylalanine or tryptophan. The D gene is left open where the match is weak. Clone size is shown for a subset of rows, as once, few, many or a class of expanded clone.

cdr3_nt | cdr3_aa | v_call | cdr3_length | d_call | clone_size | j_call
TGTGCCATCAGTGACCGCGGCGGAGACAGGGAAAAACTGTTTTTT | CAISDRGGDREKLFF | TRBV10-3 | 15 | NA | NA | TRBJ1-4
TGTGCCAGCAGTGACTCCCAGGCGAACACCGGGGAGCTGTTTTTT | CASSDSQANTGELFF | TRBV6-4 | 15 | NA | medium-sized | TRBJ2-2
TGTGCCAGCACGGAGTCCGGGGTTAATGAGCAGTTCTTC | CASTESGVNEQFF | TRBV28 | 13 | NA | NA | TRBJ2-1
TGCGCCAGCAGCTTGGTACAGGGGGCTGGGGCCAACGTCCTGACTTTC | CASSLVQGAGANVLTF | TRBV5-1 | 16 | TRBD1 | NA | TRBJ2-6
TGTGCCAGCAGCCAGGGGGGGACAAACACCGGGGAGCTGTTTTTT | CASSQGGTNTGELFF | TRBV4-2 | 15 | NA | NA | TRBJ2-2
TGTGCCAGCAGTTCCGGGACTTTGGGGTACAATGAGCAGTTCTTC | CASSSGTLGYNEQFF | TRBV27 | 15 | NA | NA | TRBJ2-1
TGTGCCAGCAGGAGAGGTGGTGCGGGCTATGGCTACACCTTC | CASRRGGAGYGYTF | TRBV6-5 | 14 | NA | NA | TRBJ1-2
TGTGCCAGCAGTTTGCGGGACGATAACTATGGCTACACCTTC | CASSLRDDNYGYTF | TRBV27 | 14 | NA | NA | TRBJ1-2
TGTGCCAGCATCAGGCGGGCGGGAGGGCGGCCCGGTGAGCAGTTCTTC | CASIRRAGGRPGEQFF | TRBV5-5 | 16 | TRBD2 | NA | TRBJ2-1
TGTGCCAGCTCACCGGGACATTCTGAAGCTTTCTTT | CASSPGHSEAFF | TRBV18 | 12 | NA | NA | TRBJ1-1
TGTGCCAGCACTTCCCCCAGGGGCCGTTCGGCCCTCCACTTT | CASTSPRGRSALHF | TRBV6-5 | 14 | NA | NA | TRBJ1-6
TGTGCCAGCAGTTACTCGAAAAGCGGGAGCCACGAGCAGTACTTC | CASSYSKSGSHEQYF | TRBV6-6 | 15 | TRBD2 | once | TRBJ2-7
TGTGCCAGCAGTTCACACGGACAGGGCGGTATGGGGACTAGCGGGAGGCGCAGGGTAGAGACCCAGTACTTC | CASSSHGQGGMGTSGRRRVETQYF | TRBV28 | 24 | TRBD2 | NA | TRBJ2-5
TGTGCCAGCTCACCACCGAATTCAGGCTACGAGCAGTACTTC | CASSPPNSGYEQYF | TRBV18 | 14 | NA | NA | TRBJ2-7
TGTGCCTGGAGTGTTGGGAGGAACACTGAAGCTTTCTTT | CAWSVGRNTEAFF | TRBV30 | 13 | NA | NA | TRBJ1-1
TGTGCCAGCAGCTTAGGGCCACCCGGGGGGCTCTACGAGCAGTACTTC | CASSLGPPGGLYEQYF | TRBV7-6 | 16 | NA | NA | TRBJ2-7
TGTGCCAGCAGCGGCCCACAGGGGACCGGGTTAGATACGCAGTATTTT | CASSGPQGTGLDTQYF | TRBV9 | 16 | TRBD1 | NA | TRBJ2-3
TGCGCCAGCAGCCCCTTGGGACAGGGTTTCGGCACTGAAGCTTTCTTT | CASSPLGQGFGTEAFF | TRBV4-1 | 16 | TRBD1 | NA | TRBJ1-1
TGTGCCAGCAGTGAATTGGGGACAGGGCAATTTAACTATGGCTACACCTTC | CASSELGTGQFNYGYTF | TRBV2 | 17 | TRBD1 | NA | TRBJ1-2
TGTGCCAGCAGCTCAATAGCGGGAGGGCCGTACGAGCAGTACTTC | CASSSIAGGPYEQYF | TRBV14 | 15 | TRBD2 | NA | TRBJ2-7
TGTGCCAGCAGCGCGCAAGAGACCCAGTACTTC | CASSAQETQYF | TRBV5-6 | 11 | NA | NA | TRBJ2-5
TGTGCCACCAGCAAGGGACTAGCGGTAGATTCCTACGAGCAGTACTTC | CATSKGLAVDSYEQYF | TRBV15 | 16 | TRBD2 | NA | TRBJ2-7
TGCGCCAGCAGCCAAGATCCTGGCAGGGCCTACGAGCAGTACTTC | CASSQDPGRAYEQYF | TRBV4-3 | 15 | NA | once | TRBJ2-7
TGTGCCAGCAGCGACCATGGAGCGTGGAGGTGGGAGACCCAGTACTTC | CASSDHGAWRWETQYF | TRBV7-7 | 16 | NA | few | TRBJ2-5
TGTGCCAGCTCACCCGGGATGGCCTCGAACACCGGGGAGCTGTTTTTT | CASSPGMASNTGELFF | TRBV18 | 16 | NA | NA | TRBJ2-2
TGCGCCAGCAGCTTTTCCGGGACAGACCAAGAGACCCAGTACTTC | CASSFSGTDQETQYF | TRBV5-1 | 15 | TRBD1 | NA | TRBJ2-5
TGTGCCAGCAGTTCGGACAAGGGCGATGAGCAGTTCTTC | CASSSDKGDEQFF | TRBV27 | 13 | NA | NA | TRBJ2-1
TGTGCCAGCTCACCTGGACAGGGAATTTACGAGCAGTACTTC | CASSPGQGIYEQYF | TRBV18 | 14 | TRBD1 | NA | TRBJ2-7
TGTGCCAGCAGCCACCTTCTAGCGGGAGGACGCGAGCAGTACTTC | CASSHLLAGGREQYF | TRBV11-3 | 15 | TRBD2 | NA | TRBJ2-7
TGCGCCAGCAGCAACTGGACAGGGGGTTCGGAGGAGCTGTTTTTT | CASSNWTGGSEELFF | TRBV4-1 | 15 | TRBD1 | NA | TRBJ2-2
TGTGCCAGCAAGGCTTCGGGGGGAGCCTACGAGCAGTACTTC | CASKASGGAYEQYF | TRBV25-1 | 14 | TRBD2 | NA | TRBJ2-7
TGTGCCAGCAGTCCCCAGCGGGAAACCTACAATGAGCAGTTCTTC | CASSPQRETYNEQFF | TRBV27 | 15 | TRBD2 | NA | TRBJ2-1